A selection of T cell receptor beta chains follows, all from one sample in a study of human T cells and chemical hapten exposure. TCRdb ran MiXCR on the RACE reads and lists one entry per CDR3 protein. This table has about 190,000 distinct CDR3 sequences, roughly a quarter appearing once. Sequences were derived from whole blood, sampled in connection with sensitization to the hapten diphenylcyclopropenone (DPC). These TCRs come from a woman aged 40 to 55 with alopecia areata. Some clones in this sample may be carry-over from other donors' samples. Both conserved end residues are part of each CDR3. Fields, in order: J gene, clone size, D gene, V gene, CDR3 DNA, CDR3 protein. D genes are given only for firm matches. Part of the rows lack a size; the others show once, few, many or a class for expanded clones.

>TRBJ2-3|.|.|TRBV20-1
TGCAGTGCCCGCTATGGTCCCACGGATACGCAGTATTTT
CSARYGPTDTQYF
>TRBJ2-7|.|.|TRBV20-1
TGCAGTGGGGCGCCAGGGGGGGGAGACCCCTACGAGCAGTACTTC
CSGAPGGGDPYEQYF
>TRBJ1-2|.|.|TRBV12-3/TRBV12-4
TGTGCCAGCAGTGCCAGGGGTGGCTACACCTTC
CASSARGGYTF
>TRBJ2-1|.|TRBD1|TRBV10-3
TGTGCCACCCTGACAGGGGGCACACGGGATGAGCAGTTCTTC
CATLTGGTRDEQFF
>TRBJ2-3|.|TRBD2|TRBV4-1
TGCGCCAGCAGCCTTCCCCCGCTGCTAGCGGGAGGGAGCACAGATACGCAGTATTTT
CASSLPPLLAGGSTDTQYF
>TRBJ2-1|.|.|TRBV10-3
TGTGCCATCAGTGAAACCAATGAGCAGTTCTTC
CAISETNEQFF
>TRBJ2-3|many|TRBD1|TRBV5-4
TGTGCCAGCAGCTCCCGGGACAGGGTCACAGATACGCAGTATTTT
CASSSRDRVTDTQYF
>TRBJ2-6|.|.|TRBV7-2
TGTGCCAGCAAGGGAGCGAGACAAGGCAACACTGGGGCCAACGTCCTGACTTTC
CASKGARQGNTGANVLTF
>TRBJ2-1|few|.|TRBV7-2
TGTGCCAGCAGCCGAGATTTCGGGGAGCAGTTCTTC
CASSRDFGEQFF
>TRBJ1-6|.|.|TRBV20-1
TGCAGTGCCAGTCAGAGTTACTATAATTCACCCCTCCACTTT
CSASQSYYNSPLHF
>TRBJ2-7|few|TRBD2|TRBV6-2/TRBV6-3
TGTGCCAGCAGAGCCGGGACTAGCATCTCCTACGAGCAGTACTTC
CASRAGTSISYEQYF
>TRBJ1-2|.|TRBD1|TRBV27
TGTGCCAGCAGTTTACATGTGCCTTCGTTGACAGGGGACTATGGCTACACCTTC
CASSLHVPSLTGDYGYTF
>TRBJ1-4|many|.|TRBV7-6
TGTGCCAGCAGCTTAGAGGCGGGATGGGGTAATGAAAAACTGTTTTTT
CASSLEAGWGNEKLFF
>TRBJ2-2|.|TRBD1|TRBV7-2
TGTGCCAGCAGCCCGAGGACAGGATTCACGAACACCGGGGAGCTGTTTTTT
CASSPRTGFTNTGELFF
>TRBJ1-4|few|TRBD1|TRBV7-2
TGTGCCAGCAGCTTAATTGGGACAGGGCGTGAAAAACTGTTTTTT
CASSLIGTGREKLFF
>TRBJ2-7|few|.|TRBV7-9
TGTGCCAGCAGCTCACCCGGATCCTACGAGCAGTACTTC
CASSSPGSYEQYF
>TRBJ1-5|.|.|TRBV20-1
TGCAGTGCTAGATCCAGACTTAGCAATCAGCCCCAGCATTTT
CSARSRLSNQPQHF
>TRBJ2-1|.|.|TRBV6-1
TGTGCCAGCAATCCGGCCTACAATGAGCAGTTCTTC
CASNPAYNEQFF
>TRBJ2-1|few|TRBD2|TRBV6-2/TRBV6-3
TGTGCCAGCAGTTTTGGGACTAGCGGGAGCAATGAGCAGTTCTTC
CASSFGTSGSNEQFF
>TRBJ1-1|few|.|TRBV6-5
TGTGCCAGCAGGAAACACCCGAGGGGTCACACTGAAGCTTTCTTT
CASRKHPRGHTEAFF
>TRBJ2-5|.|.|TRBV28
TGTGCCAGCAGTCGGAACGCGGGACGGATGTACCAAGAGACCCAGTACTTC
CASSRNAGRMYQETQYF
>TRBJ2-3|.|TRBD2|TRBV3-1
TGTGCCAGCAGCCAATTAGCGGGAGGGCCCACAGATACGCAGTATTTT
CASSQLAGGPTDTQYF
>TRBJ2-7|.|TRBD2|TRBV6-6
TGTGCCAGCAGTTACTCGTTACCCGGGACTAGCGGTTCCTACGAGCAGTACTTC
CASSYSLPGTSGSYEQYF
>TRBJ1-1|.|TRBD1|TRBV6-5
TGTGCCAGCAGACAAACAGGGGCGGACACTGAAGCTTTCTTT
CASRQTGADTEAFF
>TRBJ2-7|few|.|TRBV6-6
TGTGCCAGCAGTTACTCACCTGGGAGAAGTACCTACGAGCAGTACTTC
CASSYSPGRSTYEQYF
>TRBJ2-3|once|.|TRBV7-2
TGTGCCAGCAGCTCCCAAACAGGAGATACGCAGTATTTT
CASSSQTGDTQYF
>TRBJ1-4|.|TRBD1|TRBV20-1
TGCAGTGCTAAAGGGACAGGGGATGAAAAACTGTTTTTT
CSAKGTGDEKLFF
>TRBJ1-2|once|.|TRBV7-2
TGTGCCAGCAGCTTAGCGTATGGGAGAGGGAACTATGGCTACACCTTC
CASSLAYGRGNYGYTF
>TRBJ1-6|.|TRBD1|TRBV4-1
TGCGCCAGCAGCCAACGAACCCCCGGGACAGTAAACTCCTATAATTCACCCCTCCACTTT
CASSQRTPGTVNSYNSPLHF
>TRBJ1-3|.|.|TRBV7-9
TGTGCCAGCAGCTTAGTAGGGCCAATCTCTGGAAACACCATATATTTT
CASSLVGPISGNTIYF
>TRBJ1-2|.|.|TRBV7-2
TGTGCCAGCAGCTTAGATGGGGCGAGTGGCTACACCTTC
CASSLDGASGYTF
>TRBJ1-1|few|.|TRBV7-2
TGTGCCAGCAGCTTAAGCAGGATGCATGAAGCTTTCTTT
CASSLSRMHEAFF
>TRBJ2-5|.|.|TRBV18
TGTGCCAGCTCACCACCGGGAGTCTCGGAGACCCAGTACTTC
CASSPPGVSETQYF
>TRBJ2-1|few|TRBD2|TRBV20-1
TGCAGTGCTTCCCGTAGCGGGAGAACCCATGAGCAGTTCTTC
CSASRSGRTHEQFF
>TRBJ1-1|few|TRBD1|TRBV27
TGTGCCAGCAGTTGGAGGGACAGTGGGAACACTGAAGCTTTCTTT
CASSWRDSGNTEAFF
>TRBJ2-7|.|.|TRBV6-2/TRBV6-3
TGTGCCAGCAGTTACAGGGGACCCACCTACGAGCAGTACTTC
CASSYRGPTYEQYF
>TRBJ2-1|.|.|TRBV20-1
TGCAGTGCTGATAAAGGACTGGTGAATGAGCAGTTCTTC
CSADKGLVNEQFF
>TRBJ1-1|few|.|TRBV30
TGTGCCTGGAGTCGGGACAAGGGGACTGAAGCTTTCTTT
CAWSRDKGTEAFF
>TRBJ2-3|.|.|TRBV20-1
TGCAGTGCCCGAATTAGGACAGTGAGCGCAGATACGCAGTATTTT
CSARIRTVSADTQYF
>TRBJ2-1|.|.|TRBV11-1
TGTGCCAGCAGCACCCAGGAGCAGTTCTTC
CASSTQEQFF
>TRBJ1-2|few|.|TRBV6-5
TGTGCCAGCAGCCTCAGGTCAACCTATGGCTACACCTTC
CASSLRSTYGYTF
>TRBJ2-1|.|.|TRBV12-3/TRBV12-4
TGTGCCAGCAGTCGTGACCGGCACAATGAGCAGTTCTTC
CASSRDRHNEQFF
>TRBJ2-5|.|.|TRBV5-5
TGTGCCAGCAGCTCCCCTGGCGGAGAGACCCAGTACTTC
CASSSPGGETQYF
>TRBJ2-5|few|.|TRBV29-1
TGCAGCGGACGAACAGGGAAAGAGACCCAGTACTTC
CSGRTGKETQYF
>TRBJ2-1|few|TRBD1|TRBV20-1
TGCAGTGCTAATGCCGGGACAGCCTTCCTAGGGAATGAGCAGTTCTTC
CSANAGTAFLGNEQFF
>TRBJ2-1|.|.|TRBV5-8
TGTGCCAGCAGCCCCATGGGGTACTCCTACAATGAGCAGTTCTTC
CASSPMGYSYNEQFF
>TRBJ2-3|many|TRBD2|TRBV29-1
TGCAGCGTAAGCCCGAGGACTAGAGGCGATACGCAGTATTTT
CSVSPRTRGDTQYF
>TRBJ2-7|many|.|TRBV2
TGTGCCAGCAGCCGGGTTTACGAGCAGTACTTC
CASSRVYEQYF
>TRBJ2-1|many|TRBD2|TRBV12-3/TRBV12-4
TGTGCCAGCAGTTTATCCAGCGGGAGCCCCTACAATGAGCAGTTCTTC
CASSLSSGSPYNEQFF
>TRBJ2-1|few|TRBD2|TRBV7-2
TGTGTCAGCAGCAAAAGGTCCACGGGAGGGGCATCCTACAATGAGCAGTTCTTC
CVSSKRSTGGASYNEQFF
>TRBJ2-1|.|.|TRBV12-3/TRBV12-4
TGTGCCAGCAGTTTGGGCCAGGGACCCTATGAGCAGTTCTTC
CASSLGQGPYEQFF
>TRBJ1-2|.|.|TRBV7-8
TGTGCCAGCAGCCGACAGGCTAACTATGGCTACACCTTC
CASSRQANYGYTF
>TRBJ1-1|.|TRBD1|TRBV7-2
TGTGCCAGCAGCTTAGGAAGGACAGGGGGCACTGAAGCTTTCTTT
CASSLGRTGGTEAFF
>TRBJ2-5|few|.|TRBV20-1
TGCAGTGCTACCGGGTCCCAAGAGACCCAGTACTTC
CSATGSQETQYF
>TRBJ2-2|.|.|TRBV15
TGTGCCACCAGTTTTACACGCCCTGCAGTCGCCGGGGAGCTGTTTTTT
CATSFTRPAVAGELFF
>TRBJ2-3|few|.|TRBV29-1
TGCAGCGTTGGCGGGACAGGCACAGATACGCAGTATTTT
CSVGGTGTDTQYF
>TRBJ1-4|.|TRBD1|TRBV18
TGTGCCAGCTCCCCGGGACAGAGCGACGAAAAACTGTTTTTT
CASSPGQSDEKLFF
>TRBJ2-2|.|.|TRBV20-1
TGCAGTGCTAGTGTGAACACCGGGGAGCTGTTTTTT
CSASVNTGELFF
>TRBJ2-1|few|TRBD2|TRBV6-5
TGTGCCAGCAGTTCCGCCGGGACTAGCGGGAGGAATGAGCAGTTCTTC
CASSSAGTSGRNEQFF
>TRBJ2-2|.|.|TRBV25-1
TGTGCCAGCAGTGAAAAGAGACTTAACACCGGGGAGCTGTTTTTT
CASSEKRLNTGELFF